These 23 T cell receptor beta chains share one sample of origin, sequenced in a study of T-cell memory formation after mild COVID-19. TCRdb analysed the 5' RACE reads with MiXCR anew, one entry per CDR3 protein. Here the sample spans just over 300,000 distinct CDR3 sequences, just under 20% being singletons. The sample consisted of PBMCs or a T cell subset sorted from them (not recorded which). These receptor sequences come from a man aged 18-30 years who had mild COVID-19 (a few samples of this study predate the infection). Cell type and time point are not known.

This clonotype was observed many times. The V call is TRBV5-1, the J call TRBJ2-7; D is unclear. V shed 0 bases and J shed 5 bases, with 12 bases lying between them. The CDR3 is 14 residues long. Per the germline V gene, CDR1 is SGHRS and CDR2 is YFSETQ. The CDR3 DNA is TGCGCCAGCAGCTTGGACCCGACGCCGAACGAGCAGTACGTC. This translates into CASSLDPTPNEQYV.

This clonotype has ten or more counts. The rearrangement links TRBV4-2 to TRBJ2-3; the D is unclear. The germline V and J ends were trimmed by 0 bases and 6 bases, with 4 bases remaining between them. From germline, CDR1 is LGHNA and CDR2 YNFKEQ. This CDR3 contains 12 residues. The CDR3 region is CASSQDRDTQYF. CDR3 bases: TGTGCCAGCAGCCAAGATCGGGATACGCAGTATTTT.

The chain combines TRBV12-3 or TRBV12-4 with TRBJ2-5; 9 positions agree with TRBD2. The CDR3 length is 17 residues. Trimming took 4 bases from V and 2 from J; bases not matched to a gene: 11. CDR3 sequence: CASSSDLLAGWQETQYF. DNA for the CDR3: TGTGCCAGCAGTTCGGATCTCCTAGCGGGGTGGCAAGAGACCCAGTACTTC.

This clonotype was recorded once. The J gene is TRBJ2-5, the V gene TRBV4-3; 8 nucleotides agree with TRBD1. Germline V gene sequence: CDR1 LGHNA, CDR2 YSLEER. V dropped 2 bases and J dropped 5; count of bases not matched to a gene: 4. The length of the CDR3 is 14 residues. The CDR3 here is CASSQSRQGETQYF. In DNA, the CDR3 is TGCGCCAGCAGCCAATCCAGACAGGGGGAGACCCAGTACTTC.

The V and J genes are TRBV6-6 and TRBJ2-1, with D perhaps TRBD1 (6 bases). Germline V gene data show CDR1 as MNHNY and CDR2 as SVGAGI (reference sequence). The CDR3 is 15 residues long. Trimming pared 2 bases from V and 1 base from J, leaving 9 bases between. CDR3 region: CASSYRQESYNEQFF. For the CDR3, the DNA is TGTGCCAGCAGTTACAGACAGGAATCCTACAATGAGCAGTTCTTC.

Only a few counts were recorded for this clonotype. The CDR3 nucleotides read TGTGCCAGCAGTTCCCCCGACAGGGTTCCATGGTATGAGCAGTTCTTC. This encodes CASSSPDRVPWYEQFF. The chain links TRBV12-3 or TRBV12-4 to TRBJ2-1; 7 bases match TRBD1. The CDR3 has 16 amino acids. V was clipped by 4 bases and J by 8 bases; unmatched bases: 14.

This clonotype appeared a few times. The V gene is TRBV7-2, the J gene TRBJ2-5; 9 positions match TRBD2. This CDR3 is built from 16 residues. V lost 4 bases to trimming and J lost 5 bases; unmatched junction nucleotides: 11. CDR1 is SGHTA and CDR2 is FQGNSA in the germline V gene. CDR3 sequence reads: CASSYPRDSGGETQYF. CDR3 sequence (DNA): TGTGCCAGCAGCTACCCCCGGGACAGCGGGGGGGAGACCCAGTACTTC.

V gene TRBV20-1 combines with J gene TRBJ2-3, with 11 bases fitting TRBD2. Germline CDR1 reads DFQATT; CDR2 reads SNEGSKA (reference sequence). The CDR3 extends over 16 amino acids. The V and J ends lost 3 bases and 1 base, in that order; junction bases with no gene match: 6. CDR3 residues: CSARGTLAGGTDTQYF. Written as DNA, the CDR3 is TGCAGTGCTAGGGGGACACTAGCGGGGGGCACAGATACGCAGTATTTT.

This clonotype was found a few times. The V gene is TRBV4-3, the J gene TRBJ1-3; possible D gene TRBD1, 5 bases. V was cut by 4 bases and J by 0 bases, with 10 bases left in between. Germline CDR1 reads LGHNA; CDR2 reads YSLEER. The CDR3 loop spans 15 amino acids. CDR3 residues: CASSPWGSSGNTIYF. In DNA form, the CDR3 reads TGCGCCAGCAGCCCCTGGGGGAGCTCTGGAAACACCATATATTTT.

The chain links TRBV20-1 to TRBJ1-1; no definite D call. Deletions cut 0 bases from V and 2 bases from J, with 10 bases between. The CDR3 spans 14 residues. Germline loops: CDR1 DFQATT, CDR2 SNEGSKA (reference sequence). CDR3 sequence reads: CSAREPPANTEAFF. The CDR3 nucleotides are TGCAGTGCTAGAGAGCCCCCCGCAAACACTGAAGCTTTCTTT.

The V and J genes are TRBV27 and TRBJ1-5; D remains ambiguous. Germline CDR1 reads MNHEY; CDR2 reads SMNVEV (reference sequence). V was clipped by 5 bases and J by 4 bases, with 18 bases between them. There are 16 residues in the CDR3. In DNA form, the CDR3 reads TGTGCCAGCAGTCTCGCGGTAAGGCCACCGAATCAGCCCCAGCATTTT. Translation gives CASSLAVRPPNQPQHF.

This clonotype was seen a few times. As DNA, the CDR3 is TGCGCCAGCAGCTTGGGCGTGGGGCGCCTTGGTCAGCCCCAGCATTTT. Its translation is CASSLGVGRLGQPQHF. The V call is TRBV5-1, the J call TRBJ1-5; D is possibly TRBD1 (5 bases). V shed 0 bases and J shed 6 bases, with 16 bases lying between them. The CDR3 is 16 residues long. Germline CDR1 and CDR2: SGHRS and YFSETQ.

In its sample, this clonotype was seen a few times. This chain links TRBV6-5 with TRBJ2-1; 8 positions match TRBD2. Germline V lookup: CDR1 MNHEY, CDR2 SVGAGI. The CDR3 consists of 15 residues. The V and J ends lost 2 bases and 6 bases, in that order; junction bases with no gene match: 6. The chain's CDR3 is CASSYRASGPNEQFF. In nucleotides, the CDR3 is TGTGCCAGCAGTTACAGGGCTAGCGGGCCCAATGAGCAGTTCTTC.

The table lists this clonotype with a few counts. The V gene is TRBV13, the J gene TRBJ2-5; TRBD1 might be the D (6 bases). Trimming removed 6 bases from V and 5 bases from J, with 13 bases in between. Germline-derived CDR1 and CDR2 are PRHDT and FYEKMQ (reference sequence). This CDR3 comprises 13 residues. CDR3 protein: CASSLKRGETQYF. In nucleotides, the CDR3 is TGTGCCAGCAGTCTGAAAAGGGGGGAGACCCAGTACTTC.

This clonotype came up a few times. The chain combines TRBV20-1 with TRBJ2-7, with 11 positions matching TRBD2. Unmatched junction bases numbered 10, after V lost 3 bases and J lost 6 bases. The V gene's germline CDR1 is DFQATT and CDR2 SNEGSKA (reference sequence). The CDR3 loop spans 15 amino acids. CDR3 amino acids: CSARVLAGDLLEQYF. The DNA of the CDR3 is TGCAGTGCTAGGGTACTAGCGGGGGATCTTCTCGAGCAGTACTTC.

This clonotype turned up a few times. This sequence joins TRBV4-1 and TRBJ1-1, with a possible D match to TRBD1 (5 bases). The V gene's germline CDR1 is MGHRA and CDR2 YSYEKL. The CDR3 covers 15 residues. Trimming pared 5 bases from V and 5 bases from J, leaving 18 bases between. The CDR3: CASSYKAQGGTEAFF. CDR3 in DNA: TGCGCCAGCAGCTATAAGGCCCAGGGCGGGACTGAAGCTTTCTTT.

J is TRBJ1-1 and V is TRBV2, with TRBD1 as a possible D gene (6 bases). Germline CDR1 is SNHLY and CDR2 is FYNNEI. The CDR3 length is 13 residues. Trimming cost V 6 bases and J 3 bases, with 11 bases left between them. In DNA form, the CDR3 reads TGTGCCAGCAGAAACAGGGAGGACACTGAAGCTTTCTTT. Protein product: CASRNREDTEAFF.

The V and J genes are TRBV20-1 and TRBJ2-2; D gene unclear. The CDR3 has 14 residues. The germline gives CDR1 DFQATT, CDR2 SNEGSKA (reference sequence). V lost 2 bases and J lost 4, with 11 bases in between. This CDR3 reads CSARSVGVTGELFF. CDR3 bases: TGCAGTGCTAGATCCGTGGGCGTCACCGGGGAGCTGTTTTTT.

The chain has TRBV5-1 and TRBJ1-4; 10 bases are a match to TRBD1. V was clipped by 4 bases and J by 8 bases; unmatched bases: 8. CDR1 is SGHRS, CDR2 YFSETQ, per germline. This CDR3 contains 15 residues. CDR3 residues: CASSLGGTGDEKLFF. For the CDR3, the DNA is TGCGCCAGCAGCCTAGGGGGGACAGGGGACGAAAAACTGTTTTTT.

The CDR3 reads CASSSPVKRGSLTDTQYF. The DNA of the CDR3 is TGTGCCAGCAGCTCCCCGGTTAAGCGGGGGTCACTCACAGATACGCAGTATTTT. The chain recombines TRBV7-2 with TRBJ2-3; 8 nucleotides agree with TRBD2. Germline V gene data show CDR1 as SGHTA and CDR2 as FQGNSA. CDR3 size: 18 residues. With 4 bases clipped from V and 2 bases from J, the junction kept 14 bases outside the gene matches.

The chain is built from TRBV5-1 and TRBJ1-5; D remains ambiguous. Germline V gene sequence: CDR1 SGHRS, CDR2 YFSETQ. The ends were cut back, 4 bases at V and 3 bases at J, with 17 bases in the middle. This CDR3 is built from 16 residues. In DNA form, the CDR3 reads TGCGCCAGCAGCAGGATCCCTGACGGATTCAATCAGCCCCAGCATTTT. This translates into CASSRIPDGFNQPQHF.

This clonotype was observed a few times. The chain employs TRBV7-3 and TRBJ2-1; 8 nucleotides line up with TRBD2. The CDR3 consists of 15 residues. Germline assignment: CDR1 SGHTA and CDR2 FQGTGA. V dropped 0 bases and J dropped 4; count of bases not matched to a gene: 2. CDR3 residues: CASSLTSGNYNEQFF. CDR3 sequence (DNA): TGTGCCAGCAGCTTAACTAGCGGGAATTACAATGAGCAGTTCTTC. The full variable domain, completed using reference TRBV7-3 and TRBJ2-1, is GAGVSQTPSNKVTEKGKYVELRCDPISGHTALYWYRQSLGQGPEFLIYFQGTGAADDSGLPNDRFFAVRPEGSVSTLKIQRTERGDSAVYLCASSLTSGNYNEQFFGPGTRLTVL.

In its sample, this clonotype was seen a few times. This chain links TRBV4-1 with TRBJ2-7, with a tentative D call TRBD1 (5 bases). The V gene lost 3 bases and the J gene lost 5 bases, with 14 bases spanning the gap. Germline CDR1 and CDR2: MGHRA and YSYEKL. The CDR3 is made up of 14 amino acids. Here the CDR3 reads CASSQTAASDEQYV. The CDR3 DNA is TGCGCCAGCAGCCAGACAGCCGCCTCGGACGAGCAGTACGTC.